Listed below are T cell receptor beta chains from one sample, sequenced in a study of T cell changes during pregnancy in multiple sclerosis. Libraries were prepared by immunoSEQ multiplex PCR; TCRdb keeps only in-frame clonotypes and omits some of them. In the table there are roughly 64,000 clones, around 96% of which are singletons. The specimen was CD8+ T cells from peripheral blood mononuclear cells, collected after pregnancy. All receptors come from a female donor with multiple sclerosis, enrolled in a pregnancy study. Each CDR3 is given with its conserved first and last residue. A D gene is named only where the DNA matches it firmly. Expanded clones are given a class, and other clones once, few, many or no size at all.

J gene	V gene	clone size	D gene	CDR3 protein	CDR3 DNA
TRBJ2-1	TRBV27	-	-	CASSTGGVGYNEQFF	TGTGCCAGCAGTACTGGTGGAGTGGGTTACAATGAGCAGTTCTTC
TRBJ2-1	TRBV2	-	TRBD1	CASSEGDRGVNEQFF	TGTGCCAGCAGTGAAGGAGACAGGGGGGTAAATGAGCAGTTCTTC
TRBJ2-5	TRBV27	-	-	CASSAQVSLQETQYF	-
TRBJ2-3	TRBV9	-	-	CASRQGPSGTDTQYF	TGTGCCAGCAGACAGGGTCCATCGGGCACAGATACGCAGTATTTT
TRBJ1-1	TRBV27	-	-	CASSTGTEAFF	TGTGCCAGCAGTACCGGGACAGAAGCTTTCTTT
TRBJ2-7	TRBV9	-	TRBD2	CASSVGLAGIEQYF	TGTGCCAGCAGCGTTGGACTAGCGGGAATCGAGCAGTACTTC
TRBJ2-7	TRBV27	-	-	CASRTNSEQYF	TGTGCCAGCAGAACTAATAGCGAGCAGTACTTC
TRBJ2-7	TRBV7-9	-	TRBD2	CASSSPISGRYEQYF	TGTGCCAGCAGCTCCCCAATTAGCGGGCGATACGAGCAGTACTTC
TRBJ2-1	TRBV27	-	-	CASSTGVGQFF	TGTGCCAGCAGCACCGGGGTGGGGCAGTTCTTC
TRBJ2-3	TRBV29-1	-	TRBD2	CSVEGTSGRIATDTQYF	TGCAGCGTCGAGGGGACTAGCGGGAGAATAGCGACAGATACGCAGTATTTT
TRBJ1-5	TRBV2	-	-	CASSESGRNQPQHF	TGTGCCAGCAGTGAATCTGGGCGCAATCAGCCCCAGCATTTT
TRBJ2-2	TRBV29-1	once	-	CSAVPNTGELFF	TGCAGCGCGGTACCGAACACCGGGGAGCTGTTTTTT
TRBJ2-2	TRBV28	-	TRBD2	CASSGLATNTGELFF	TGTGCCAGCTCAGGACTAGCCACGAACACCGGGGAGCTGTTTTTT
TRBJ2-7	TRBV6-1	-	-	CASSVGGSYEQYF	TGTGCCAGCAGTGTTGGAGGGTCCTACGAGCAGTACTTC
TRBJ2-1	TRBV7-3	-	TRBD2	CASSFGLAGVDEQFF	TGTGCCAGCAGCTTTGGACTAGCGGGAGTTGATGAGCAGTTCTTC
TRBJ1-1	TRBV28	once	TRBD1	CASTLTGVSEAFF	TGTGCCAGCACCCTTACAGGGGTCTCTGAAGCTTTCTTT
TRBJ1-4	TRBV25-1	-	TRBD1	CASSESTGAWEKLFF	TGTGCCAGCAGTGAGAGTACAGGGGCTTGGGAAAAACTGTTTTTT
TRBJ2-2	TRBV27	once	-	CASRGALNTGELFF	TGTGCCAGCCGGGGGGCTTTGAACACCGGGGAGCTGTTTTTT
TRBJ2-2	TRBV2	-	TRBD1	CASSGRTGGRTTDTGELFF	TGTGCCAGCAGTGGACGGACAGGGGGGAGGACCACTGACACCGGGGAGCTGTTTTTT
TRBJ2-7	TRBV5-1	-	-	CASSLATGSYEQYF	TGCGCCAGCAGCTTGGCGACAGGAAGCTACGAGCAGTACTTC
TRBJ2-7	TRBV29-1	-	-	CSVLVSGYEQYF	TGCAGCGTTTTGGTGTCGGGCTACGAGCAGTACTTC
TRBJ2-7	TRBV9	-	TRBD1	CASSAGTGREQYF	TGTGCCAGCAGCGCGGGGACAGGGAGGGAGCAGTACTTC
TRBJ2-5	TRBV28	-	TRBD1	CASSRPSEQGANQETQYF	TGTGCCAGCAGTCGCCCCTCCGAGCAGGGGGCTAACCAAGAGACCCAGTACTTC
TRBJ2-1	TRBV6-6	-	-	CASSYSSVEQFF	TGTGCCAGCAGTTACTCTAGTGTCGAGCAGTTCTTC
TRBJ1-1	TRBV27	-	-	CASSLRGGATEAFF	TGTGCCAGCAGTTTAAGGGGGGGGGCCACTGAAGCTTTCTTT
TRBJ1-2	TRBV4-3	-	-	CASSQVPTSNYGYTF	TGCGCCAGCAGCCAAGTTCCCACTTCTAACTATGGCTACACCTTC
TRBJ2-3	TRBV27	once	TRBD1	CASSFPTGRPQYF	TGTGCCAGCAGTTTCCCGACAGGGCGACCGCAGTATTTT
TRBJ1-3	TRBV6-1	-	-	CASRFPGAGNTIYF	TGTGCCAGCAGATTTCCGGGAGCCGGAAACACCATATATTTT
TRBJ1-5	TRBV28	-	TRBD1	CASSLDRGRDQPQHF	TGTGCCAGCAGTTTGGACAGGGGACGAGATCAGCCCCAGCATTTT
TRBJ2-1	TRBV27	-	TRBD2	CASWDGRADEQFF	TGTGCCAGCTGGGACGGGAGGGCCGATGAGCAGTTCTTC
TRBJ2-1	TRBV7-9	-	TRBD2	CASSLVPSGTSYNEQFF	TGTGCCAGCAGCTTAGTTCCTAGCGGGACATCCTACAATGAGCAGTTCTTC
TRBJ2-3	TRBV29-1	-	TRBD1	CSVAARDRVILSRDTQYF	TGCAGCGTTGCTGCCCGGGACAGGGTTATTCTCTCTAGGGATACGCAGTATTTT
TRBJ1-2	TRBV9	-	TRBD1	CASSGTPRTGETVRHYGYTF	TGTGCCAGCAGCGGAACACCAAGGACAGGAGAAACCGTCCGGCACTATGGCTACACCTTC
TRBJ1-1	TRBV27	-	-	CASSLTVNTEAFF	TGTGCCAGCAGTTTAACGGTGAACACTGAAGCTTTCTTT
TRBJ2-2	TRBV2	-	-	CASSRTVGRRELFF	TGTGCCAGCAGTCGGACAGTGGGACGGCGGGAGCTGTTTTTT
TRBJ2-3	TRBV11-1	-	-	CASSPRTRTDTQYF	TGTGCCAGCAGCCCCCGGACTCGCACAGATACGCAGTATTTT
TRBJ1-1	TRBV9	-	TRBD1	CASSLTTGTEAFF	TGTGCCAGCAGCCTAACGACAGGGACTGAAGCTTTCTTT